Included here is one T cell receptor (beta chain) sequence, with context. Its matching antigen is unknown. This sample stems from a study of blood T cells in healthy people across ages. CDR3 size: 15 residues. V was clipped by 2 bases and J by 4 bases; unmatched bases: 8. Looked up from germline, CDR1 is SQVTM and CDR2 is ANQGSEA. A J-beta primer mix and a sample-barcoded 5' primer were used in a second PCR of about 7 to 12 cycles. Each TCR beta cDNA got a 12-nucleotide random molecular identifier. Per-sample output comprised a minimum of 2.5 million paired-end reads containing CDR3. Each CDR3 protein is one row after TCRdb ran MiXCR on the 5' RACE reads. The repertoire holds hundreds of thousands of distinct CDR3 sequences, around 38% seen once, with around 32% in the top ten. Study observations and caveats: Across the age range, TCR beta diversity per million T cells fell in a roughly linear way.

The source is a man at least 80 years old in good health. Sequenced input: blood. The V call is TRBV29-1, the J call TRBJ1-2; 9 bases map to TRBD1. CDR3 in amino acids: CSVESGSDRGYGYTF. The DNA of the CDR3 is TGCAGCGTTGAATCCGGATCGGACAGGGGCTATGGCTACACCTTC.